This T cell receptor (beta chain) came from a study of blood T cell repertoires in COVID-19. For the study at large: Acute and convalescent COVID-19 specimens originated in the United States, Italy and Spain. In each case, the material was cDNA or gDNA derived from T cells, B-cell-depleted T cells, or PBMCs.

V dropped 0 bases and J dropped 0 bases, with 7 bases sitting between them. The CDR3 spans 15 residues. Germline-derived CDR1 and CDR2 are SGHRS and YFSETQ. Followed over time, Seattle patients had been enrolled while infection was active. Authors' analysis steps: Reference gene primer amplification yielded estimated nucleated cell counts. Produced via immunoSEQ multiplex PCR; TCRdb's table is partial and in-frame only. V and J calls and clone size are those listed in that table; D and trimming were worked out from the DNA. The sample includes around 300,000 clones, 85% to 90% of them seen just once. Material: peripheral blood. The origin of this receptor is a woman between 50 and 59 years old with COVID-19, enrolled during active disease. The chain has TRBV5-1 and TRBJ1-5, with D possibly TRBD1 on 5 matching bases. The CDR3 is CASSLGQTSNQPQHF. In nucleotides, the CDR3 is TGCGCCAGCAGCTTGGGACAGACTAGCAATCAGCCCCAGCATTTT.